Each of the 22 T cell receptor beta chains below was sequenced from the same sample in a study of T cell repertoires in cytomegalovirus infection. MiXCR was run by TCRdb on the reads, yielding one entry per CDR3 protein. The table records 250,000 to 350,000 distinct CDR3 sequences, roughly a quarter of them present only once. Material for sequencing was PBMCs. The receptor set was obtained from a human donor in good health (CMV status not recorded). Some clones in this sample may be carry-over from other donors' samples.

This clonotype was seen only a few times. V usage is TRBV5-5 and J usage is TRBJ2-1; TRBD1 might be the D (5 bases). Germline CDR1 reads SGHKS; CDR2 reads YYEKEE (reference sequence). V was cut by 1 base and J by 9 bases, with 14 bases left in between. This CDR3 is built from 14 residues. The CDR3 protein is CASSLLGPALEQFF. CDR3 DNA sequence: TGTGCCAGCAGCTTGTTGGGGCCTGCCCTTGAGCAGTTCTTC.

V usage is TRBV6-2 or TRBV6-3 and J usage is TRBJ2-2; possible D gene TRBD2, 6 bases. CDR1 and CDR2 (germline): MNHEY, SVGEGT. The CDR3 is 15 amino acids. The germline V and J ends were trimmed by 10 bases and 2 bases, with 17 bases remaining between them. In nucleotides, the CDR3 is TGTGCCATTCGGGAGACGGGAGCAAACACCGGGGAGCTGTTTTTT. This codes for CAIRETGANTGELFF.

This clonotype was found many times. V gene TRBV11-3 combines with J gene TRBJ2-1; TRBD2 matches 12 bases. There are 17 residues in the CDR3. With V trimmed by 5 bases and J by 8 bases, 13 bases remained unmatched. Per the germline V gene, CDR1 is SGHNT and CDR2 is YENEEA. The CDR3 DNA sequence: TGTGCCAGCAGCCCATGGACTAGCGGGACCTTTGGGGATGAGCAGTTCTTC. It encodes CASSPWTSGTFGDEQFF. Variable domain in full (rest from reference TRBV11-3 and TRBJ2-1): EAGVVQSPRYKIIEKKQPVAFWCNPISGHNTLYWYLQNLGQGPELLIRYENEEAVDDSQLPKDRFSAERLKGVDSTLKIQPAELGDSAVYLCASSPWTSGTFGDEQFFGPGTRLTVL.

V gene TRBV27 combines with J gene TRBJ2-7, with D tentatively TRBD1 (6 bases). The CDR3 totals 15 residues. The germline V gene encodes CDR1 MNHEY and CDR2 SMNVEV (reference sequence). The germline V and J ends were trimmed by 5 bases and 4 bases, with 18 bases remaining between them. The CDR3 loop is CASSRGTVLGYEQYF. The CDR3 DNA reads TGTGCCAGCAGTAGGGGGACGGTCCTGGGTTACGAGCAGTACTTC.

The CDR3 is CASSRTPISYNEQFF. CDR3 coding DNA: TGTGCCAGCAGCCGGACACCCATCTCCTACAATGAGCAGTTCTTC. The chain recombines TRBV5-4 with TRBJ2-1; the D gene is possibly TRBD1 (5 bases). Trimming stripped 4 bases from V and 0 bases from J, with 11 bases between. This CDR3 is 15 amino acids long. CDR1 and CDR2 from the germline V gene are SGHNT and YYREEE (reference sequence).

This clonotype was counted between two and nine times. The chain employs TRBV4-3 and TRBJ2-7; no clear D gene. This CDR3 contains 14 residues. Per germline, CDR1 LGHNA and CDR2 YSLEER. The germline V and J ends were trimmed by 0 bases and 1 base, with 7 bases remaining between them. The CDR3 here is CASSQDGNSYEQYF. CDR3 in DNA: TGCGCCAGCAGCCAAGATGGCAATTCCTACGAGCAGTACTTC.

This clonotype was counted only a few times. The J gene is TRBJ2-4, the V gene TRBV4-3; 11 positions agree with TRBD1. The CDR3 contains 14 residues. Trimming took 6 bases from V and 10 from J; bases not matched to a gene: 8. In germline, CDR1 is LGHNA, CDR2 YSLEER. The CDR3 sequence is CASSLGQGAHIQYF. In DNA form, the CDR3 reads TGCGCCAGCAGTCTAGGACAGGGGGCGCATATTCAGTACTTC.

Written as DNA, the CDR3 is TGCAGCGCTCGCAGGGGTGCCATGGAGACCCAGTACTTC. Amino acid sequence: CSARRGAMETQYF. This rearrangement joins TRBV29-1 to TRBJ2-5; tentatively, D is TRBD1 (6 bases). Trimming left V 7 bases short and J 5 bases short, with 17 bases between. The CDR3 consists of 13 residues. CDR1 and CDR2 from the germline V gene are SQVTM and ANQGSEA.

The CDR3 DNA reads as TGTGCCAGCAGTTTATGGCGGGGGAGGACAGATACGCAGTATTTT. It specifies CASSLWRGRTDTQYF. V gene TRBV28 combines with J gene TRBJ2-3; 7 positions agree with TRBD2. CDR1 is MDHEN and CDR2 is SYDVKM in the germline V gene. The CDR3 covers 15 residues. Trimming at V came to 0 bases and at J to 3 bases, leaving 3 bases not matched to a gene.

The chain has TRBV3-1 and TRBJ2-5; weak D call: TRBD1 (5 bases). Looked up from germline, CDR1 is LGHDT and CDR2 is YNNKEL (reference sequence). Trimming cost V 1 base and J 0 bases, with 9 bases left between them. CDR3 length: 15 residues. The CDR3 loop reads CASSQVTGYQETQYF. DNA for the CDR3: TGTGCCAGCAGCCAAGTCACAGGATACCAAGAGACCCAGTACTTC.

This clonotype was seen a few times. The chain links TRBV6-2 or TRBV6-3 to TRBJ1-1; D call uncertain. Trimming removed 4 bases at V and 4 bases at J, with 7 bases between. Germline V gene sequence: CDR1 MNHEY, CDR2 SVGEGT. This CDR3 has 12 residues. The CDR3 loop reads CASSSRSTEAFF. CDR3 coding DNA: TGTGCCAGCAGTTCCCGATCCACTGAAGCTTTCTTT.

In this sample, this clonotype turned up a few times. The V gene is TRBV7-3, the J gene TRBJ1-6; 7 bases fit TRBD1. The CDR3 is 14 residues long. Unmatched junction bases numbered 5, after V lost 5 bases and J lost 7 bases. Per germline, CDR1 SGHTA and CDR2 FQGTGA. Here the CDR3 reads CASSPGQRNSPLHF. CDR3 DNA: TGTGCCAGCAGCCCGGGACAGCGAAATTCACCCCTCCACTTT.

Only a few counts were recorded for this clonotype. The CDR3 DNA is TGCAGTGCTAGAGGGACAGAAAATCAGCCCCAGCATTTT. Translated, it gives CSARGTENQPQHF. The chain couples TRBV20-1 to TRBJ1-5; possibly TRBD1 for D (6 bases). The CDR3 is 13 residues long. The germline CDR1 and CDR2 sequences are DFQATT and SNEGSKA (reference sequence). Between the trimmed V and J ends, which lost 1 base and 4 bases, there was a span of 8 bases.

This clonotype was counted between two and nine times. The chain couples TRBV20-1 to TRBJ1-6; D not resolved. CDR1 and CDR2 (germline): DFQATT, SNEGSKA (reference sequence). Trimming removed 0 bases from V and 6 bases from J, with 6 bases in between. The CDR3 totals 13 residues. The CDR3 nucleotides read TGCAGTGCTAGAGAGGGGTTTAATTCACCCCTCCACTTT. Protein product: CSAREGFNSPLHF.

The chain has TRBV7-4 and TRBJ2-1; the match to TRBD2 covers 14 bases. Looked up from germline, CDR1 is SGHVT and CDR2 is SQSDAQ. V shed 9 bases and J 5 bases; nucleotides not matched to a gene: 0. This CDR3 contains 13 residues. CDR3 amino acids: CARGLAGDNEQFF. The CDR3 nucleotides read TGTGCCAGGGGACTAGCGGGGGACAATGAGCAGTTCTTC.

Points on this clonotype: A read error is possible here, since a much larger clone lies one base away. The chain is built from TRBV7-2 and TRBJ2-5; TRBD2 matches 7 bases. V was pared by 7 bases and J by 2 bases, with 10 bases of the junction left unmatched. Looked up from germline, CDR1 is SGHTA and CDR2 is FQGNSA. The CDR3 loop spans 15 amino acids. CDR3 sequence: CASTGGHGGQETQYF. In DNA, the CDR3 is TGTGCCAGCACCGGAGGACACGGGGGGCAAGAGACCCAGTACTTC.

The table lists this clonotype with a few counts. This sequence joins TRBV7-2 and TRBJ2-1, with 14 bases fitting TRBD2. This CDR3 is 18 amino acids long. V lost 5 bases to trimming and J lost 6 bases; unmatched junction nucleotides: 12. The V gene's germline CDR1 is SGHTA and CDR2 FQGNSA. CDR3 sequence: CASSQRGTSGGNLNEQFF. The CDR3 region has the DNA TGTGCCAGCAGCCAGCGAGGGACTAGCGGGGGTAACCTCAATGAGCAGTTCTTC.

The chain employs TRBV2 and TRBJ2-7; D is perhaps TRBD1 (5 bases). Deletions cut 4 bases from V and 6 bases from J, with 16 bases between. The V gene's germline CDR1 is SNHLY and CDR2 FYNNEI. This CDR3 comprises 14 residues. The CDR3 loop reads CASSGNRSPGEQYF. CDR3 DNA: TGTGCCAGCAGTGGAAACAGGTCCCCTGGCGAGCAGTACTTC.

The CDR3 spells CASSDTAGARRGYTF. Here the CDR3 DNA reads TGTGCCAGCAGTGACACGGCCGGAGCGAGGAGGGGCTACACCTTC. The genes are TRBV25-1 and TRBJ1-2; D remains unclear. Germline values: CDR1 MGHDK, CDR2 SYGVNS. Trimming removed 3 bases from V and 8 bases from J, with 19 bases in between. This CDR3 has 15 amino acids.

The chain couples TRBV15 to TRBJ2-2; D call uncertain. Deletions cut 0 bases from V and 5 bases from J, with 4 bases between. This CDR3 has 13 amino acids. The germline gives CDR1 LNHNV, CDR2 YYDKDF (reference sequence). The CDR3 reads CATSRELTGELFF. As DNA, the CDR3 is TGTGCCACCAGCAGAGAACTGACCGGGGAGCTGTTTTTT.

At least ten counts were recorded for this clonotype. The gene calls are TRBV7-2 and TRBJ2-7, with TRBD1 matching over 9 bases. Germline-derived CDR1 and CDR2 are SGHTA and FQGNSA. V gave up 3 bases and J gave up 3 bases; unmatched junction bases: 6. CDR3 length equals 15 residues. The CDR3 DNA follows: TGTGCCAGCAGCTTGGGACAGGGATTTTTCTACGAGCAGTACTTC. Residues: CASSLGQGFFYEQYF.

This chain uses TRBV20-1 with TRBJ2-7; no clear D gene. Germline V gives CDR1 DFQATT, CDR2 SNEGSKA (reference sequence). The V end was cut by 0 bases, the J end by 5 bases, with 14 bases between. There are 14 residues in the CDR3. The CDR3 reads CSARDWRHINEQYF. The CDR3 nucleotides read TGCAGTGCTAGAGATTGGCGACATATCAACGAGCAGTACTTC.